Sequencing of this T cell receptor (beta chain) was carried out in a study of blood T cell repertoires in COVID-19 (dated by TCRdb to between 2020 and 2021). At the level of the whole study: Samples from collaborators originated in the United States, Italy and Spain and spanned both the acute and convalescent phases of COVID-19. The prospective study material was composed of cDNA or gDNA derived from T cells, B-cell-depleted T cells, or PBMCs. The dataset comprised deeply sampled blood TCRbeta repertoires from subjects exposed to, actively infected with, or recovered from COVID-19. The repertoires were released in a freely available public database intended as a resource for research on the immune response to SARS-CoV-2. The samples were drawn from two sources: the first 160 participants of the ongoing ImmuneRACE study, and about 1,300 subjects contributed by 6 global collaborators. A de-identified subject ID, COVID-19 status, age in years and sex were almost always included in the sample metadata. Where available, HLA class I and class II types were obtained from metadata supplied by the sample provider rather than from assay-based typing. Results the study describes overall, beyond this receptor: The quantity of clinical and demographic metadata differed by source and by participant and was supplied without curation.

The immunoSEQ Assay, a bias-controlled multiplex PCR, was used to amplify TCRbeta CDR3 regions from genomic DNA. On the authors' methods: The number of nucleated cells in each sample was estimated by amplification of reference gene primers within the assay. To quantify the absolute abundance of each unique TCRbeta CDR3 rearrangement, sequence reads were collapsed and filtered. For each sample, productive Simpson clonality was calculated as the square root of Simpson's diversity index across productive rearrangements. Here the immuneACCESS table is served through TCRdb, limited to in-frame sequences with V and J called. Missing clones are a known gap in these copies; in checked studies unresolved V genes cover under half, and the rest lacks a known reason. That table furnishes V, J and clone size, whereas the DNA furnished D and trimming. The sample table shows approximately 400,000 clones, and around 88% are seen once. Together, the top ten hold around 12% of the sample.

V gives up 6 bases and J gives up 6 bases, and the segment between their germline ends measures 15 bases. The CDR1 and CDR2 encoded by the germline V gene are WSHSY and SAAADI. Measured from the cysteine to the phenylalanine, the CDR3 is 13 residues long. Only CDR3 DNA is held: 39 bases, read in frame from base 1. In the case of this clone: Its target antigen remains unknown. Base qualities were left out, and no much larger clone turns up one base away.

At one collaborating source in Seattle, patients were enrolled during active infection and were followed longitudinally through the course of disease. Whole blood was collected in K2EDTA tubes by collaborating institutions according to the institutions' own protocols. For TCRbeta analysis, collaborators shipped samples in one of three forms: frozen whole blood, isolated PBMCs, or DNA extracted from either of those sample types. The sample consisted of peripheral blood. The sequence derives from a woman in her forties or fifties with COVID-19, enrolled during active disease. This sequence uses TRBV10-2 and TRBJ2-7; D gene: possibly TRBD2, on 7 matching bases. The CDR3 protein is CASRPGGPSEQYF. The DNA is as follows: TGCGCCAGCAGACCGGGGGGCCCGAGCGAGCAGTACTTC.